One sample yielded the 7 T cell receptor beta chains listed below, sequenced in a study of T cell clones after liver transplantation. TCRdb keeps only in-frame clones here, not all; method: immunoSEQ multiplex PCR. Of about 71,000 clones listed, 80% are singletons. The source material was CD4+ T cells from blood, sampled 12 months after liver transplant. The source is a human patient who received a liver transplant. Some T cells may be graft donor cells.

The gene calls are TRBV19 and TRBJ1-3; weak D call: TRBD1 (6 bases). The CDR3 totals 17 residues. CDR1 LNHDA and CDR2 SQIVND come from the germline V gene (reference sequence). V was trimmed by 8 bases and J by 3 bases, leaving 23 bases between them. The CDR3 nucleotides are TGTGCCAGTCGCCATAAGGCGCGTCAGGGGAGTGGAAACACCATATATTTT. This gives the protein CASRHKARQGSGNTIYF.

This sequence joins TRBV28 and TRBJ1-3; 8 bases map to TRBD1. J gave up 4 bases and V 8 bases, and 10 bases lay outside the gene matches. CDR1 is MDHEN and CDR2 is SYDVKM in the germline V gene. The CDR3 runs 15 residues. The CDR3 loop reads CASAGAGGLGNTIYF. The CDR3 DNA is TGTGCCAGCGCTGGGGCAGGGGGCTTGGGAAACACCATATATTTT.

In nucleotides, the CDR3 is TGTGCCAGCTCACCAAGTTTGCGGGAGGGCCGCAATGAGCAGTTCTTC. Residues: CASSPSLREGRNEQFF. This rearrangement joins TRBV18 to TRBJ2-1; TRBD2 agrees at 9 bases. The germline CDR1 and CDR2 sequences are KGHSH and LQKENI. The J segment lost 6 bases and the V segment lost 2 bases, leaving 8 bases of the junction unmatched. The CDR3 has 16 amino acids.

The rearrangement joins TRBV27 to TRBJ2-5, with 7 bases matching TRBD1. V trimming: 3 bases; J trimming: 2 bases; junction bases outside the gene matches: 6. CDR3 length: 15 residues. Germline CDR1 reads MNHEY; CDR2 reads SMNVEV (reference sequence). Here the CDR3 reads CASSFRRGQQETQYF. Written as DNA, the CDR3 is TGTGCCAGCAGTTTTAGAAGGGGGCAACAAGAGACCCAGTACTTC.

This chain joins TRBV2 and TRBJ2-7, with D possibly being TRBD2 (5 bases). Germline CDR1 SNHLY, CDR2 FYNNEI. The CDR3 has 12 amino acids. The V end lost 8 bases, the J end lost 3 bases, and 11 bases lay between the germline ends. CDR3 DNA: TGTGCCAGCTTCGATCGGGGCTACGAGCAGTACTTC. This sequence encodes CASFDRGYEQYF.

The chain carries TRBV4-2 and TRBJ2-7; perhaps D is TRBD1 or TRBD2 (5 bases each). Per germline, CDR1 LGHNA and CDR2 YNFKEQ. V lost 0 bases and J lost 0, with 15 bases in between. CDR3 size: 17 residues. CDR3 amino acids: CASSQDSTGRTSYEQYF. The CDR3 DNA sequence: TGTGCCAGCAGCCAAGATAGCACGGGACGGACCTCCTACGAGCAGTACTTC.

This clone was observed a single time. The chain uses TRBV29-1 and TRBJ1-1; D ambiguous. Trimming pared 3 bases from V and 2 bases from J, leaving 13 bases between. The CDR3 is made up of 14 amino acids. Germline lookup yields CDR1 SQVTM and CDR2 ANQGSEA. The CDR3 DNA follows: TGCAGCGTTGAGCCAGAAAGAATAAACACTGAAGCTTTCTTT. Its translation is CSVEPERINTEAFF.